The 2 T cell receptor beta chains given below trace back to one sample, sequenced in a study of blood T cell repertoires in COVID-19. Clones were read by immunoSEQ multiplex PCR, and TCRdb kept only the in-frame ones, dropping some. This sample has 150,000 to 200,000 clones, with roughly 87% found just once. The specimen was PBMCs or T cells enriched from blood (not recorded which). These receptors were obtained from a woman aged 45-65 years who had recovered from COVID-19.

The chain uses TRBV19 and TRBJ1-5; the D is unclear. Germline V gene data show CDR1 as LNHDA and CDR2 as SQIVND (reference sequence). The V gene lost 4 bases and the J gene lost 7 bases, with 14 bases spanning the gap. This CDR3 spans 14 amino acids. The CDR3: CASSTRVVGQPQHF. For the CDR3, the DNA is TGTGCCAGTAGTACCCGGGTGGTAGGCCAGCCCCAGCATTTT.

V gene TRBV14 combines with J gene TRBJ1-6; 7 bases align to TRBD1. The CDR3 runs to 16 residues. V shed 5 bases and J 0 bases; nucleotides not matched to a gene: 4. Germline values: CDR1 SGHDN, CDR2 FVKESK. CDR3 sequence reads: CASSSRGNSYNSPLHF. CDR3 nucleotides: TGTGCCAGCAGCTCCAGGGGGAACTCCTATAATTCACCCCTCCACTTT.